This entry lists 29 T cell receptor beta chains sequenced from one sample in a study of blood T cell repertoires in COVID-19. Profiling relied on immunoSEQ multiplex PCR, and the TCRdb table lists in-frame clones only, not all of them. The repertoire holds under 200,000 clones, with approximately 80% as singletons. The sequenced sample consisted of PBMCs or T cells enriched from blood (not recorded which). The receptors here all came from a woman aged 55 to 70 who had recovered from COVID-19.

This clone was observed many times. The rearrangement links TRBV2 to TRBJ1-6; D perhaps matches TRBD1 (6 bases). V shed 3 bases and J shed 5 bases, with 11 bases lying between them. The CDR3 totals 15 residues. Germline CDR1 SNHLY, CDR2 FYNNEI. This chain's CDR3 is CASSDRQDDNSPLHF. The CDR3, as DNA: TGTGCCAGCAGTGACCGACAGGATGATAATTCACCCCTCCACTTT.

The CDR3 loop reads CRAVDLGEAFF. DNA of the CDR3: TGCAGAGCAGTTGATCTAGGAGAAGCTTTCTTT. The rearrangement joins TRBV29-1 to TRBJ1-1; no reliable D call. This CDR3 comprises 11 residues. From germline, CDR1 is SQVTM and CDR2 ANQGSEA. The whole variable domain, remainder taken from reference TRBV29-1 and TRBJ1-1, is SAVISQKPSRDICQRGTSLTIQCQVDSQVTMMFWYRQQPGQSLTLIATANQGSEATYESGFVIDKFPISRPNLTFSTLTVSNMSPEDSSIYLCRAVDLGEAFFGQGTRLTVV.

The rearrangement joins TRBV30 to TRBJ1-1, with TRBD1 matching over 7 bases. The CDR3 sequence is 14 residues long. V was pared by 3 bases and J by 3 bases, with 7 bases of the junction left unmatched. Germline CDR1 reads GTSNPN; CDR2 reads SVGIG (reference sequence). In DNA, the CDR3 is TGTGCCTGGAGGGGCGACAGGGTATACACTGAAGCTTTCTTT. It translates to CAWRGDRVYTEAFF.

The chain employs TRBV6-1 and TRBJ1-1, with a tentative D call TRBD1 (6 bases). The CDR3 is 14 amino acids. Trimming shortened V by 3 bases and J by 2 bases, and 10 bases separated the two germline ends. CDR1 MNHNS and CDR2 SASEGT come from the germline V gene. The CDR3 coding sequence is TGTGCCAGCAGTGACAGGGGTTTTAACACTGAAGCTTTCTTT. Translated, it gives CASSDRGFNTEAFF.

The chain carries TRBV5-1 and TRBJ2-2; D possibly corresponds to TRBD2 (6 bases). Per the germline V gene, CDR1 is SGHRS and CDR2 is YFSETQ. The CDR3 runs to 16 residues. Trimming pared 4 bases from V and 0 bases from J, leaving 13 bases between. The CDR3 DNA reads as TGCGCCAGCAGCATCGGCGGGACCTCGAACACCGGGGAGCTGTTTTTT. Amino acid sequence: CASSIGGTSNTGELFF.

This rearrangement joins TRBV6-1 to TRBJ2-3, with 14 bases lining up with TRBD2. CDR1 is MNHNS and CDR2 is SASEGT in the germline V gene. This CDR3 contains 18 residues. V shed 1 base and J 5 bases; nucleotides not matched to a gene: 8. The CDR3 sequence: CASSEVKTSGGARDTQYF. CDR3 nucleotide sequence: TGTGCCAGCAGTGAAGTGAAGACTAGCGGGGGGGCTAGAGATACGCAGTATTTT.

The chain joins TRBV6-4 to TRBJ2-1, with 11 positions matching TRBD2. Germline V gives CDR1 MRHNA, CDR2 SNTAGT. Trimming removed 3 bases from V and 3 bases from J; junction bases left unmatched: 4. The CDR3 loop spans 16 amino acids. The CDR3 DNA is TGTGCCAGCAGTGAATTTAGCGGGGGGGTCTACAATGAGCAGTTCTTC. This translates into CASSEFSGGVYNEQFF.

The V gene is TRBV24-1, the J gene TRBJ2-3; 7 nucleotides align to TRBD2. This CDR3 is built from 15 residues. With 0 bases clipped from V and 6 bases from J, the junction kept 5 bases outside the gene matches. Per germline, CDR1 KGHDR and CDR2 SFDVKD. CDR3 protein: CATSDLAGRADTQYF. CDR3 nucleotide sequence: TGTGCCACCAGTGATTTGGCAGGGAGGGCGGATACGCAGTATTTT.

This clone was seen just once. The chain combines TRBV7-2 with TRBJ1-2; a possible D gene is TRBD1 (5 bases). Trimming cost V 10 bases and J 8 bases, with 23 bases left between them. Germline V gene data show CDR1 as SGHTA and CDR2 as FQGNSA. The CDR3 length is 14 residues. The CDR3 region has the DNA TGTGCCACAGTTCCCTCATTAGGGGAGGGAGGCTACACCTTC. Amino acids: CATVPSLGEGGYTF.

The count of this clone is one. The V and J genes are TRBV27 and TRBJ2-3; 8 bases are a match to TRBD1. Germline V gene sequence: CDR1 MNHEY, CDR2 SMNVEV (reference sequence). V shed 4 bases and J 2 bases; nucleotides not matched to a gene: 14. The CDR3 extends over 18 amino acids. The CDR3 DNA sequence: TGTGCCAGCAGTTCCTTTTGGGGTGACAGGGGTGTCACAGATACGCAGTATTTT. This codes for CASSSFWGDRGVTDTQYF.

CDR3 amino acids: CASSSGTSGTGELFF. The CDR3 DNA is TGCGCCAGCAGCTCCGGGACTAGCGGCACCGGGGAGCTGTTTTTT. The genes are TRBV5-1 and TRBJ2-2; 11 bases match TRBD2. The CDR3 contains 15 residues. The V gene end was trimmed by 3 bases and the J gene end by 4 bases; junction bases not matched to a gene: 2. Germline values: CDR1 SGHRS, CDR2 YFSETQ. The whole variable domain, remainder taken from reference TRBV5-1 and TRBJ2-2, is KAGVTQTPRYLIKTRGQQVTLSCSPISGHRSVSWYQQTPGQGLQFLFEYFSETQRNKGNFPGRFSGRQFSNSRSEMNVSTLELGDSALYLCASSSGTSGTGELFFGEGSRLTVL.

This clone came up a few times. This rearrangement joins TRBV30 to TRBJ1-6; 9 bases map to TRBD1. The CDR3 is 14 amino acids. Germline CDR1 and CDR2: GTSNPN and SVGIG (reference sequence). V shed 3 bases, J shed 7 bases, and the junction held 4 bases outside the gene matches. CDR3 residues: CAWRGQGRNSPLHF. In DNA form, the CDR3 reads TGTGCCTGGAGGGGACAGGGTAGGAATTCACCCCTCCACTTT.

The chain recombines TRBV5-5 with TRBJ2-3, with D perhaps TRBD1 (6 bases). Deletions cut 4 bases from V and 2 bases from J, with 11 bases between. This CDR3 comprises 14 residues. The germline V gene encodes CDR1 SGHKS and CDR2 YYEKEE (reference sequence). CDR3 bases: TGTGCCAGCAGCGCAGGACAGTACACAGATACGCAGTATTTT. It codes for CASSAGQYTDTQYF.

The rearrangement links TRBV7-9 to TRBJ2-7; tentatively, D is TRBD1 (6 bases). V dropped 4 bases and J dropped 4 bases, with 11 bases sitting between them. This CDR3 has 13 amino acids. In germline, CDR1 is SEHNR, CDR2 FQNEAQ (reference sequence). CDR3 sequence: CASSSPGEYEQYF. Here the CDR3 DNA reads TGTGCCAGCAGCTCCCCAGGGGAGTACGAGCAGTACTTC.

The chain carries TRBV5-4 and TRBJ1-2; D call uncertain. Between the trimmed V and J ends, which lost 5 bases and 8 bases, there was a span of 16 bases. This CDR3 comprises 13 residues. Looked up from germline, CDR1 is SGHNT and CDR2 is YYREEE (reference sequence). In DNA form, the CDR3 reads TGTGCCAGCAGACCCCAGGAGAAGCGGGGCTACACCTTC. Translated: CASRPQEKRGYTF. Using reference TRBV5-4 and TRBJ1-2 for the parts outside the CDR3, the full variable domain is ETGVTQSPTHLIKTRGQQVTLRCSSQSGHNTVSWYQQALGQGPQFIFQYYREEENGRGNFPPRFSGLQFPNYSSELNVNALELDDSALYLCASRPQEKRGYTFGSGTRLTVV.

CDR3 in DNA: TGTGCCAGCAGCTCCGAGCGGGGGGTCGTCTATGAGCAGTTCTTC. Protein product: CASSSERGVVYEQFF. The chain joins TRBV5-4 to TRBJ2-1; 9 bases are shared with TRBD2. With 3 bases clipped from V and 8 bases from J, the junction kept 9 bases outside the gene matches. The CDR3 loop spans 15 amino acids. Looked up from germline, CDR1 is SGHNT and CDR2 is YYREEE (reference sequence).

This clone was observed once. V usage is TRBV19 and J usage is TRBJ1-5; 7 bases align to TRBD1. The germline CDR1 and CDR2 sequences are LNHDA and SQIVND (reference sequence). With V trimmed by 7 bases and J by 6 bases, 9 bases remained unmatched. The CDR3 has 14 amino acids. The CDR3 here is CASNFPGQSQPQHF. For the CDR3, the DNA is TGTGCCAGTAATTTCCCGGGACAGAGTCAGCCCCAGCATTTT.

This chain uses TRBV12-5 with TRBJ2-2; TRBD1 aligns across 9 bases. The J segment lost 0 bases and the V segment lost 6 bases, leaving 11 bases of the junction unmatched. CDR1 is LGHNT and CDR2 is FRNRAP in the germline V gene. This CDR3 comprises 18 residues. CDR3 in DNA: TGTGCTAGTGGAGGGACAGGGACCGACCTCGCGAACACCGGGGAGCTGTTTTTT. Translating it yields CASGGTGTDLANTGELFF.

The chain recombines TRBV9 with TRBJ1-6; tentative D call: TRBD1 (6 bases). Germline loops: CDR1 SGDLS, CDR2 YYNGEE. This CDR3 contains 14 residues. V was shortened by 4 bases and J by 7 bases, with 12 bases between the two germline ends. The CDR3 loop reads CASSPSTGNSPLHF. As DNA, the CDR3 is TGTGCCAGCAGCCCATCAACAGGGAATTCACCCCTCCACTTT.

V usage is TRBV18 and J usage is TRBJ1-1, with D perhaps matching TRBD1 (6 bases). Germline CDR1 KGHSH, CDR2 LQKENI. The germline V and J ends were trimmed by 3 bases and 0 bases, with 14 bases remaining between them. CDR3 length: 16 residues. The CDR3 spells CASSPPKQGLNTEAFF. DNA for the CDR3: TGTGCCAGCTCACCTCCTAAGCAGGGGCTGAACACTGAAGCTTTCTTT.

The rearrangement uses TRBV10-2 and TRBJ2-5; 10 bases match TRBD1. The J segment lost 7 bases and the V segment lost 9 bases, leaving 2 bases of the junction unmatched. The CDR3 sequence is 11 residues long. CDR1 WSHSY and CDR2 SAAADI come from the germline V gene. CDR3 in DNA: TGCGCCAGTAGGGACAGGGGGACCCAGTACTTC. Translated: CASRDRGTQYF.

The rearrangement joins TRBV4-1 to TRBJ2-3; 8 bases fit TRBD2. Looked up from germline, CDR1 is MGHRA and CDR2 is YSYEKL. V was pared by 6 bases and J by 5 bases, with 13 bases of the junction left unmatched. The CDR3 loop spans 16 amino acids. DNA of the CDR3: TGCGCCAGCAGGGTCCGGGGGGGAGGGGTTAGAGATACGCAGTATTTT. Translation gives CASRVRGGGVRDTQYF.

This clone was found once. V and J are TRBV11-1 and TRBJ1-1; D is unclear. In germline, CDR1 is SGHAT, CDR2 FQDESV (reference sequence). The CDR3 covers 14 residues. Trimming cost V 5 bases and J 3 bases, with 13 bases left between them. CDR3 sequence: CASSPRKPHTEAFF. The DNA of the CDR3 is TGTGCCAGCAGCCCGAGGAAGCCTCACACTGAAGCTTTCTTT. The variable domain in full, with the rest retrieved from reference TRBV11-1 and TRBJ1-1, is EAEVAQSPRYKITEKSQAVAFWCDPISGHATLYWYRQILGQGPELLVQFQDESVVDDSQLPKDRFSAERLKGVDSTLKIQPAELGDSAMYLCASSPRKPHTEAFFGQGTRLTVV.

The rearrangement links TRBV5-1 to TRBJ1-2; 8 positions agree with TRBD1. Trimming took 0 bases from V and 2 from J; bases not matched to a gene: 3. The CDR3 is made up of 15 amino acids. The germline V gene encodes CDR1 SGHRS and CDR2 YFSETQ. The DNA of the CDR3 is TGCGCCAGCAGCTTGGGAGGACAGGGCAACTATGGCTACACCTTC. It encodes CASSLGGQGNYGYTF.

The V gene is TRBV6-5, the J gene TRBJ1-2; TRBD1 aligns across 7 bases. Germline V gives CDR1 MNHEY, CDR2 SVGAGI. CDR3 length: 12 residues. V gave up 5 bases and J gave up 8 bases; unmatched junction bases: 5. Written as DNA, the CDR3 is TGTGCCAGCAGTCGACAGGGTCGGGGCTACACCTTC. This codes for CASSRQGRGYTF.

The chain joins TRBV27 to TRBJ1-1, with no clear D. The CDR3 has 14 residues. V shed 7 bases and J shed 4 bases, with 16 bases lying between them. CDR1 and CDR2 (germline): MNHEY, SMNVEV (reference sequence). The CDR3 is CASTPGRAGTEAFF. The CDR3 region has the DNA TGTGCCAGCACCCCGGGGAGGGCAGGCACTGAAGCTTTCTTT.

The chain uses TRBV3-1 (or the pseudogene TRBV3-2) and TRBJ2-7; no reliable D call. CDR1 LGHDT and CDR2 YNNKEL come from the germline V gene (reference sequence). Trimming took 2 bases from V and 2 from J, leaving 13 bases between them. CDR3 length: 15 amino acids. The CDR3 region has the DNA TGTGCCAGCAGCCAACGGGTTATGGTGACCTACGAGCAGTACTTC. Its translation: CASSQRVMVTYEQYF.

The J gene is TRBJ1-1, the V gene TRBV29-1; 8 nucleotides line up with TRBD1. Germline V gene sequence: CDR1 SQVTM, CDR2 ANQGSEA. CDR3 length: 12 residues. V was pared by 7 bases and J by 2 bases, with 3 bases of the junction left unmatched. The CDR3 DNA reads TGCAGCGGCGGACAGGGAAACACTGAAGCTTTCTTT. Residues: CSGGQGNTEAFF.

This rearrangement joins TRBV2 to TRBJ1-4, with a tentative D call TRBD1 (5 bases). V shed 5 bases and J shed 8 bases, with 15 bases lying between them. CDR1 and CDR2 from the germline V gene are SNHLY and FYNNEI. This CDR3 has 14 residues. Here the CDR3 DNA reads TGTGCCAGCAGTCGGCGGGACCGCGGAGAAAAACTGTTTTTT. Translation: CASSRRDRGEKLFF.